Sequencing of this T cell receptor (beta chain) was carried out in a study of blood T cells in healthy people across ages. The junction had 5 bases not matched to a gene; V was cut back by 0 bases and J by 7 bases. The CDR3 runs 15 residues. Germline assignment: CDR1 SGDLS and CDR2 YYNGEE. A second about 7 to 11 cycle PCR used barcoded and J-beta primers. TCRdb fed the 5' RACE reads into MiXCR, producing one record per CDR3 protein. The table shows over a million distinct CDR3 sequences, with almost 25% occurring only once. Another study also made use of these data, one on T cells of mothers and their children. Per that study: At about 1.5 ug per 15 ul, all of the extracted RNA went into cDNA synthesis. Mothers gave over 8.5 million TCR beta CDR3 reads each, and children some 3 million each. No clone of persistent microchimeric T cells was detected.

Input material: blood. The V call is TRBV9, the J call TRBJ2-1, with 9 bases matching TRBD2. The receptor was isolated from a girl aged 2 to 10 in good health. Here the CDR3 reads CASSVGASGTNEQFF. The CDR3 DNA reads as TGTGCCAGCAGCGTAGGGGCTAGCGGGACAAATGAGCAGTTCTTC.